Included here is one T cell receptor (beta chain) sequence, with context. Its antigen is undetermined. Approximately 2 micrograms of genomic DNA (from cryopreserved PBMCs) were used for TCR beta libraries. V was cut by 6 bases and J by 10 bases, with 22 bases left in between. Germline CDR1 and CDR2: MDHEN and SYDVKM. The CDR3 runs to 15 residues. Assay: immunoSEQ multiplex PCR; the TCRdb copy retains only in-frame clones and omits some. The data hold 40,000 to 60,000 clones, with approximately 50% observed a single time. This specimen belongs to a study of cytotoxic CD8 clonotypes in ibrutinib-treated CLL. Study-wide results and limits: Samples were collected at differing times from sustained-remission and progressing patients. At ibrutinib response, clonality increased, and at progression it declined back toward baseline.

The chain recombines TRBV28 with TRBJ1-5, with D perhaps TRBD1 (6 bases). Material: PBMCs, obtained after 12 months of ibrutinib treatment. This receptor was identified in a human donor with chronic lymphocytic leukemia. In DNA form, the CDR3 reads TGTGCCAGCAGCACCGGGACACGCCTCGATCGCCCCCAGCATTTT. The encoded protein is CASSTGTRLDRPQHF.